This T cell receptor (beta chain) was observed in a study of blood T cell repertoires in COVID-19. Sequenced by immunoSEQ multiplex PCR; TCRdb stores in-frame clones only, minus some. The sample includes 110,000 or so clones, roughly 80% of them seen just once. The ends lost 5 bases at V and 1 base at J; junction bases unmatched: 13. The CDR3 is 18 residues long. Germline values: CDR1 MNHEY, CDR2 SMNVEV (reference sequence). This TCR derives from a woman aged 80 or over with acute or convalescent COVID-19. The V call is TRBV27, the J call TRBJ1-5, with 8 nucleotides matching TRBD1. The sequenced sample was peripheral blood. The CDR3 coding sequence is TGTGCCAGCAGTCTTCATCAAGGGACAGGCCCGAGCAATCAGCCCCAGCATTTT. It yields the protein CASSLHQGTGPSNQPQHF.